One and the same sample provided the 32 T cell receptor beta chains below, sequenced in a study of shared clonotypes between healthy human individuals. TCRdb keeps only in-frame clones here, not all; method: immunoSEQ multiplex PCR. Of some 2,000,000 clones listed, under 97% are singletons. Sequencing used naive CD4+ T cells sorted from blood. Subset given: CD45RA+ positively selected. These receptors all come from a man aged 18 to 30 in good health.

The chain is built from TRBV6-6 and TRBJ1-1; no clear D gene. The V gene's germline CDR1 is MNHNY and CDR2 SVGAGI (reference sequence). The CDR3 has 13 residues. V was shortened by 7 bases and J by 0 bases, with 9 bases between the two germline ends. The CDR3: CASTQVLNTEAFF. CDR3 bases: TGTGCCAGCACGCAAGTTTTGAACACTGAAGCTTTCTTT.

V is TRBV30 and J is TRBJ2-1; 12 bases line up with TRBD2. Trimming removed 0 bases from V and 2 bases from J; junction bases left unmatched: 2. The CDR3 contains 16 residues. The germline V gene has CDR1 GTSNPN and CDR2 SVGIG (reference sequence). The DNA of the CDR3 is TGTGCCTGGAGTGTAGGACTAGCGGGGACCTACAATGAGCAGTTCTTC. Its translation is CAWSVGLAGTYNEQFF.

This clone was seen a few times. V is TRBV7-2 and J is TRBJ1-4; the D gene is possibly TRBD1 (5 bases). The V gene's germline CDR1 is SGHTA and CDR2 FQGNSA. V shed 0 bases and J shed 0 bases, with 5 bases lying between them. The CDR3 totals 15 residues. DNA of the CDR3: TGTGCCAGCAGCTTAGCCAGGGCAACTAATGAAAAACTGTTTTTT. Translation gives CASSLARATNEKLFF.

The chain links TRBV7-2 to TRBJ2-2, with no clear D. Germline V gives CDR1 SGHTA, CDR2 FQGNSA. V shed 6 bases and J shed 7 bases, with 18 bases lying between them. The CDR3 consists of 15 residues. The CDR3 nucleotides are TGTGCCAGCAGAATCGCCGGGCCCAGGAGCGGGGAGCTGTTTTTT. Translated: CASRIAGPRSGELFF. Variable domain in full (rest from reference TRBV7-2 and TRBJ2-2): GAGVSQSPSNKVTEKGKDVELRCDPISGHTALYWYRQSLGQGLEFLIYFQGNSAPDKSGLPSDRFSAERTGGSVSTLTIQRTQQEDSAVYLCASRIAGPRSGELFFGEGSRLTVL.

The chain links TRBV30 to TRBJ1-4; possible D gene TRBD1, 5 bases. Trimming stripped 4 bases from V and 4 bases from J, with 16 bases between. The CDR3 is made up of 15 amino acids. Germline values: CDR1 GTSNPN, CDR2 SVGIG (reference sequence). The CDR3 region is CAWNRPGTLNEKLFF. DNA for the CDR3: TGTGCCTGGAATCGTCCCGGGACTCTTAATGAAAAACTGTTTTTT.

The rearrangement links TRBV2 to TRBJ2-1; 7 bases fit TRBD1. The V gene's germline CDR1 is SNHLY and CDR2 FYNNEI. Trimming took 3 bases from V and 4 from J; bases not matched to a gene: 6. The CDR3 has 15 residues. In DNA form, the CDR3 reads TGTGCCAGCAGTGACGAAGGGGGCGCTTACAATGAGCAGTTCTTC. Translation: CASSDEGGAYNEQFF.

The chain links TRBV7-2 to TRBJ2-7; D is possibly TRBD1 or TRBD2 (6 bases each). The germline CDR1 and CDR2 sequences are SGHTA and FQGNSA. CDR3 length: 15 amino acids. The V end lost 5 bases, the J end lost 3 bases, and 17 bases lay between the germline ends. The CDR3 here is CASSLDRTTIYEQYF. The CDR3 DNA sequence: TGTGCCAGCAGCCTCGACAGGACTACAATCTACGAGCAGTACTTC.

The chain links TRBV18 to TRBJ1-1, with D unclear. Trimming left V 6 bases short and J 2 bases short, with 10 bases between. Per germline, CDR1 KGHSH and CDR2 LQKENI. The CDR3 has 13 amino acids. The CDR3 sequence: CASSSDVNTEAFF. The CDR3 region has the DNA TGTGCCAGCTCTTCGGACGTTAACACTGAAGCTTTCTTT.

This chain joins TRBV6-1 and TRBJ1-3; 7 bases are a match to TRBD1. Trimming took 5 bases from V and 0 from J; bases not matched to a gene: 4. Germline V gene sequence: CDR1 MNHNS, CDR2 SASEGT. This CDR3 spans 15 amino acids. This CDR3 reads CASSWDSTSGNTIYF. CDR3 nucleotides: TGTGCCAGCAGTTGGGACAGTACCTCTGGAAACACCATATATTTT.

The chain carries TRBV18 and TRBJ1-2; D uncertain. V was shortened by 0 bases and J by 4 bases, with 6 bases between the two germline ends. The CDR3 is 13 amino acids. Germline CDR1 KGHSH, CDR2 LQKENI. Here the CDR3 reads CASSPPTFYGYTF. In DNA, the CDR3 is TGTGCCAGCTCACCACCGACTTTCTATGGCTACACCTTC.

Comments on this clone: Additional DNA sequences in this sample encode the identical CDR3. The CDR3: CASSVAAGGNTEAFF. CDR3 nucleotide sequence: TGTGCCAGCAGCGTAGCTGCGGGGGGGAACACTGAAGCTTTCTTT. The chain carries TRBV9 and TRBJ1-1, with TRBD1 as a possible D gene (5 bases). The CDR3 is 15 amino acids. V lost 0 bases, J lost 1 base, and 10 bases lay in between. The germline gives CDR1 SGDLS, CDR2 YYNGEE.

V and J are TRBV5-1 and TRBJ2-1; D gene ambiguous. Looked up from germline, CDR1 is SGHRS and CDR2 is YFSETQ. Trimming shortened V by 0 bases and J by 0 bases, and 10 bases separated the two germline ends. The CDR3 consists of 16 residues. The CDR3 protein is CASSLVGGDSYNEQFF. The DNA of the CDR3 is TGCGCCAGCAGCTTGGTGGGCGGAGACTCCTACAATGAGCAGTTCTTC.

J is TRBJ2-1 and V is TRBV5-1; either TRBD1 or TRBD2 may fit D (7 bases each). The germline V gene has CDR1 SGHRS and CDR2 YFSETQ. The V end was cut by 7 bases, the J end by 4 bases, with 15 bases between. The CDR3 consists of 14 residues. CDR3 amino acids: CASWEGQQYNEQFF. The CDR3 DNA reads TGCGCCAGCTGGGAGGGACAGCAATACAATGAGCAGTTCTTC.

The genes are TRBV19 and TRBJ2-1; 13 bases match TRBD2. The CDR3 has 15 amino acids. With V trimmed by 7 bases and J by 4 bases, 4 bases remained unmatched. In germline, CDR1 is LNHDA, CDR2 SQIVND (reference sequence). The CDR3 region is CASKPGLAGYNEQFF. CDR3 DNA: TGTGCCAGTAAACCGGGACTAGCGGGATACAATGAGCAGTTCTTC.

The chain couples TRBV30 to TRBJ2-5; a possible D gene is TRBD2 (6 bases). The length of the CDR3 is 13 residues. The germline V and J ends were trimmed by 3 bases and 5 bases, with 13 bases remaining between them. Germline assignment: CDR1 GTSNPN and CDR2 SVGIG (reference sequence). The CDR3 protein is CAWRIREVETQYF. The CDR3 DNA reads TGTGCCTGGAGAATCAGGGAGGTGGAGACCCAGTACTTC. Full variable domain (rest looked up from reference TRBV30 and TRBJ2-5): SQTIHQWPATLVQPVGSPLSLECTVEGTSNPNLYWYRQAAGRGLQLLFYSVGIGQISSEVPQNLSASRPQDRQFILSSKKLLLSDSGFYLCAWRIREVETQYFGPGTRLLVL.

The rearrangement uses TRBV9 and TRBJ2-2, with TRBD2 matching over 8 bases. The germline CDR1 and CDR2 sequences are SGDLS and YYNGEE. Trimming removed 3 bases from V and 4 bases from J; junction bases left unmatched: 5. The CDR3 consists of 15 residues. CDR3 DNA: TGTGCCAGCAGCGCACAGGGACTAGGCACCGGGGAGCTGTTTTTT. Its protein is CASSAQGLGTGELFF.

About this clone itself: The same CDR3 also results from other DNA sequences found in this sample. This sequence joins TRBV4-1 and TRBJ1-1; TRBD1 might be the D (5 bases). V was cut by 0 bases and J by 0 bases, with 5 bases left in between. Germline V lookup: CDR1 MGHRA, CDR2 YSYEKL. This CDR3 has 14 residues. The CDR3 DNA follows: TGCGCCAGCAGCCAAGACAGGGTGAACACTGAAGCTTTCTTT. Protein: CASSQDRVNTEAFF.

This chain links TRBV27 with TRBJ2-3, with TRBD2 identical over 7 bases. Germline-derived CDR1 and CDR2 are MNHEY and SMNVEV (reference sequence). V lost 5 bases, J lost 0 bases, and 11 bases stayed unmatched. The CDR3 extends over 17 amino acids. The CDR3 DNA follows: TGTGCCAGCAGTCCACCGGGGGGACCCGTTAGCACAGATACGCAGTATTTT. The encoded protein is CASSPPGGPVSTDTQYF.

The chain recombines TRBV2 with TRBJ2-2; D may be TRBD2 (5 bases). The V end was cut by 5 bases, the J end by 7 bases, with 17 bases between. CDR1 and CDR2 from the germline V gene are SNHLY and FYNNEI. The CDR3 runs to 15 residues. The CDR3 is CASSPHAGPGGELFF. CDR3 nucleotides: TGTGCCAGCAGTCCCCACGCGGGCCCCGGCGGGGAGCTGTTTTTT.

The gene calls are TRBV27 and TRBJ1-2; D gene unclear. The CDR3 has 13 amino acids. Per germline, CDR1 MNHEY and CDR2 SMNVEV (reference sequence). The germline V and J ends were trimmed by 5 bases and 3 bases, with 10 bases remaining between them. Written as DNA, the CDR3 is TGTGCCAGCAGTCTGAGACACTACTATGGCTACACCTTC. Protein sequence: CASSLRHYYGYTF.

This sequence joins TRBV27 and TRBJ1-6; D is unresolved. The CDR3 spans 19 residues. Germline CDR1 and CDR2: MNHEY and SMNVEV (reference sequence). Trimming pared 6 bases from V and 3 bases from J, leaving 24 bases between. The CDR3 is CASRMSRARPQDYNSPLHF. Written as DNA, the CDR3 is TGTGCCAGCAGAATGAGCCGGGCCAGGCCCCAAGACTATAATTCACCCCTCCACTTT.

The chain recombines TRBV29-1 with TRBJ2-7; 7 nucleotides align to TRBD1. J was trimmed by 4 bases and V by 4 bases; bases with no gene match: 7. CDR1 SQVTM and CDR2 ANQGSEA come from the germline V gene. This CDR3 comprises 13 residues. The CDR3 spells CSVGRQGNYEQYF. In DNA form, the CDR3 reads TGCAGCGTTGGGCGACAGGGAAATTACGAGCAGTACTTC.

On this clone itself: Other DNA variants within this sample encode the same CDR3. The chain uses TRBV5-1 and TRBJ1-5; D is ambiguous. Trimming pared 0 bases from V and 2 bases from J, leaving 9 bases between. The germline gives CDR1 SGHRS, CDR2 YFSETQ. The CDR3 sequence is 15 residues long. The CDR3 region has the DNA TGCGCCAGCAGCTTGGAAGGGAATGGCAATCAGCCCCAGCATTTT. This codes for CASSLEGNGNQPQHF.

This clone was counted a single time. In DNA, the CDR3 is TGTGCCAGTCGCGGGGACGGGAATTCACCCCTCCACTTT. It translates to CASRGDGNSPLHF. The genes are TRBV6-1 and TRBJ1-6, with D perhaps TRBD1 (5 bases). The germline V gene encodes CDR1 MNHNS and CDR2 SASEGT. V lost 9 bases to trimming and J lost 7 bases, with 13 bases between them. The length of the CDR3 is 13 residues.

The chain carries TRBV28 and TRBJ2-2; D gene unclear. V was pared by 7 bases and J by 4 bases, with 7 bases between. The germline CDR1 and CDR2 sequences are MDHEN and SYDVKM. This CDR3 contains 12 residues. CDR3 protein: CASMLGTGELFF. Written as DNA, the CDR3 is TGTGCCAGCATGTTAGGCACCGGGGAGCTGTTTTTT.

The V and J genes are TRBV5-5 and TRBJ2-3; D might be TRBD1 (5 bases). CDR1 and CDR2 from the germline V gene are SGHKS and YYEKEE (reference sequence). V dropped 0 bases and J dropped 0 bases, with 5 bases sitting between them. CDR3 length: 14 amino acids. The DNA for the CDR3 is TGTGCCAGCAGCTTGGGGGGCAGCACAGATACGCAGTATTTT. Its protein product is CASSLGGSTDTQYF.

The DNA for the CDR3 is TGTGCCAGTTCGGGGTCCTCAAGCTCCTATAATTCACCCCTCCACTTT. It is translated as CASSGSSSSYNSPLHF. The rearrangement uses TRBV13 and TRBJ1-6, with D uncertain. Germline V CDR1 and CDR2: PRHDT, FYEKMQ (reference sequence). The CDR3 runs to 16 residues. V shed 9 bases and J shed 0 bases, with 15 bases lying between them. The variable domain in full, completed from reference TRBV13 and TRBJ1-6, reads AAGVIQSPRHLIKEKRETATLKCYPIPRHDTVYWYQQGPGQDPQFLISFYEKMQSDKGSIPDRFSAQQFSDYHSELNMSSLELGDSALYFCASSGSSSSYNSPLHFGNGTRLTVT.

V usage is TRBV16 and J usage is TRBJ2-3; D possibly corresponds to TRBD2 (5 bases). The CDR3 is made up of 13 amino acids. Germline assignment: CDR1 KGHSY and CDR2 FQNENV. Trimming removed 1 base from V and 5 bases from J, with 7 bases in between. CDR3 DNA sequence: TGTGCCAGCAGCCAATTCCGGGGAGATACGCAGTATTTT. It is translated as CASSQFRGDTQYF.

This chain links TRBV5-1 with TRBJ2-5; D could derive from TRBD1 or TRBD2 (5 bases each). The V end lost 0 bases, the J end lost 1 base, and 13 bases lay between the germline ends. CDR1 is SGHRS, CDR2 YFSETQ, per germline. This CDR3 contains 16 residues. CDR3 residues: CASSLELGRIQETQYF. As DNA, the CDR3 is TGCGCCAGCAGCTTGGAGTTGGGACGGATCCAAGAGACCCAGTACTTC.

The chain uses TRBV4-1 and TRBJ1-3, with D possibly TRBD1 on 6 matching bases. Between the trimmed V and J ends, which lost 1 base and 2 bases, there was a span of 12 bases. The CDR3 spans 16 residues. Germline V gene lookup returns CDR1 MGHRA and CDR2 YSYEKL. The CDR3 protein is CASSQAPGGPGNTIYF. The CDR3, as DNA: TGCGCCAGCAGCCAAGCCCCGGGGGGCCCTGGAAACACCATATATTTT.

This clone was seen just once. The chain carries TRBV5-4 and TRBJ2-5; 9 nucleotides agree with TRBD2. The CDR3 totals 16 residues. V gave up 2 bases and J gave up 5 bases; unmatched junction bases: 10. Germline CDR1 and CDR2: SGHNT and YYREEE (reference sequence). CDR3 nucleotide sequence: TGTGCCAGCAGCTTCTTGGGCGGGAGGGCCGTGGAGACCCAGTACTTC. The encoded protein is CASSFLGGRAVETQYF. The complete variable domain, with remaining parts taken from reference TRBV5-4 and TRBJ2-5, reads ETGVTQSPTHLIKTRGQQVTLRCSSQSGHNTVSWYQQALGQGPQFIFQYYREEENGRGNFPPRFSGLQFPNYSSELNVNALELDDSALYLCASSFLGGRAVETQYFGPGTRLLVL.

This rearrangement joins TRBV19 to TRBJ1-2; 7 positions agree with TRBD1. Germline V gene lookup returns CDR1 LNHDA and CDR2 SQIVND (reference sequence). Trimming removed 6 bases from V and 3 bases from J; junction bases left unmatched: 7. This CDR3 spans 14 amino acids. CDR3 nucleotides: TGTGCCAGTAGCCTCGGACAGGCAGACTATGGCTACACCTTC. It codes for CASSLGQADYGYTF.